Listed below are T cell receptor beta chains from one sample, sequenced in a study of blood T cell repertoires in COVID-19. TCRdb's copy holds only in-frame clones and misses some; the assay was immunoSEQ multiplex PCR. This sample has about 210,000 clones, with approximately 90% found just once. Sequenced: PBMCs or T cells enriched from blood (not recorded which). These receptors all stem from a man aged 30 to 45 who had recovered from COVID-19. Both conserved end residues are part of each CDR3. A D gene is named only where the DNA matches it firmly. Size is stated for part of the rows, as once, few or many counts, or as a class when the clone is expanded.

clone_size,j_call,cdr3_length,v_call,d_call,cdr3_nt,cdr3_aa
few,TRBJ1-2,12,TRBV19,.,TGTGCCAGTGGGAGACGGAACTATGGCTACACCTTC,CASGRRNYGYTF
.,TRBJ2-7,13,TRBV7-6,.,TGTGCCAGCAGCTTAACCGACAACTACGAGCAGTACTTC,CASSLTDNYEQYF
.,TRBJ1-6,17,TRBV27,.,TGTGCCAGCAGTTTTTCCGGCGGGAGCTCCTATAATTCACCCCTCCACTTT,CASSFSGGSSYNSPLHF
.,TRBJ2-6,16,TRBV24-1,.,TGTGCCACCAGTGATGACCGGGGAGGTGGGGCCAACGTCCTGACTTTC,CATSDDRGGGANVLTF
.,TRBJ2-1,12,TRBV6-5,.,TGTGCCAGCAGTTACTCGACTGGTGAGCAGTTCTTC,CASSYSTGEQFF
.,TRBJ2-1,13,TRBV6-5,.,TGTGCCAGCAGGGGGGCGCTAGCAGGTGAGCAGTTCTTC,CASRGALAGEQFF
.,TRBJ1-2,14,TRBV19,.,TGTGCCAGTAGTACCCCCGGGAGCGTGAATCGCTACACCTTC,CASSTPGSVNRYTF
.,TRBJ2-7,12,TRBV28,TRBD2,TGTGCCAGCCGGGAGGGGGCCTACGAGCAGTACTTC,CASREGAYEQYF
.,TRBJ2-7,15,TRBV11-2,.,TGTGCCAGCAGCTTAGGGCCAGGAAGTCCCTACGAGCAGTACTTC,CASSLGPGSPYEQYF
.,TRBJ1-1,14,TRBV9,.,TGTGCCAGCAGCGGGGGGCACTTGAACACTGAAGCTTTCTTT,CASSGGHLNTEAFF